What follows is one T cell receptor (beta chain) and its context. Its antigen is not identified. The germline V gene encodes CDR1 SEHNR and CDR2 FQNEAQ (reference sequence). The CDR3 consists of 14 residues. Trimming took off 5 bases at V and 8 bases at J, with 16 bases between the two ends. This sample was taken from a study of cytomegalovirus exposure and HLA in healthy donors. Findings of the study overall: Reported results showed that the classifier diagnosed cytomegalovirus status with high specificity and sensitivity.

Generated by immunoSEQ multiplex PCR, the TCRdb table keeps only in-frame clones and is missing some. Here the sample spans more than 300,000 clones, around 86% being singletons. This clonotype was sampled from a woman aged 18-29 years in good health and CMV-seronegative. The material sequenced was PBMCs. V is TRBV7-9 and J is TRBJ2-1; no definite D call. CDR3 in amino acids: CASSPPGSWYEQFF. CDR3 DNA sequence: TGTGCCAGCAGCCCCCCGGGTAGTTGGTATGAGCAGTTCTTC.